This paragraph reports one TCR beta chain. In germline, CDR1 is DFQATT, CDR2 SNEGSKA (reference sequence). This CDR3 has 14 residues. Trimming stripped 5 bases from V and 2 bases from J, with 14 bases between. The data were taken from a study of T-cell reconstitution after alpha-beta-depleted transplantation in children. Unique molecular identifiers were used to barcode this TCRbeta library. TCRdb analysed the PCR reads with MiXCR anew, one entry per CDR3 protein. The sample contains 500,000 to 600,000 distinct CDR3 sequences, 32% of which appear only once. This chain uses TRBV20-1 with TRBJ2-3; tentative D call: TRBD2 (5 bases). The sequence derives from a human donor who donated a stem cell graft to a child with aplastic anemia. Material: PBMCs from the stem cell graft donor, obtained from the stem cell graft. The CDR3 is CSAPWERTTDTQYF. In DNA, the CDR3 is TGCAGTGCTCCTTGGGAGCGGACCACAGATACGCAGTATTTT.